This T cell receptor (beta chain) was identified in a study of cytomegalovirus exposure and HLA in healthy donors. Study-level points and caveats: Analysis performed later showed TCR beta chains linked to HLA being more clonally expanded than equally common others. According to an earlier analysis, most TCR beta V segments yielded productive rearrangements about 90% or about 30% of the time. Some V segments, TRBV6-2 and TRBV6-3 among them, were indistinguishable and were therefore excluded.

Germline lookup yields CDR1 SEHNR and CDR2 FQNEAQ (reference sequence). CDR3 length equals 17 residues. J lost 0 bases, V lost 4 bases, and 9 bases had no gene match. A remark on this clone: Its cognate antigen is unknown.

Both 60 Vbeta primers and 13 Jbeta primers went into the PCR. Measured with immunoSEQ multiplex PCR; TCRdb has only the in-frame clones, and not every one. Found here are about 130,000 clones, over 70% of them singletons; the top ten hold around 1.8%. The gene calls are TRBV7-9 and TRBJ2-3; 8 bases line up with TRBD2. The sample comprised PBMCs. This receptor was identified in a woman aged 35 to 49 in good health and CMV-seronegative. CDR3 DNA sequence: TGTGCCAGCAGCTCCCCCACGGGACTAGATAGCACAGATACGCAGTATTTT. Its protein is CASSSPTGLDSTDTQYF.